The 3 T cell receptor beta chains reported below all come from one sample, sequenced in a study of T-cell memory formation after mild COVID-19. TCRdb fed the 5' RACE reads into MiXCR, producing one record per CDR3 protein. Of 300,000 to 350,000 distinct CDR3 sequences listed, 10% to 15% are singletons. Sample: PBMCs or a T cell subset sorted from them (not recorded which). Receptors originate from a man between 18 and 29 years old who had mild COVID-19 (a few samples of this study predate the infection). Cell type and time point are not known.

This clonotype was detected only a few times. The rearrangement uses TRBV12-3 or TRBV12-4 and TRBJ1-2; 9 nucleotides line up with TRBD1. The CDR3 length is 14 residues. V trimming: 4 bases; J trimming: 8 bases; junction bases outside the gene matches: 8. The CDR3 sequence is CASSSRQGVGGYTF. The CDR3 DNA follows: TGTGCCAGCAGTTCTCGACAGGGGGTAGGGGGCTACACCTTC.

The J gene is TRBJ1-2, the V gene TRBV7-6, with 8 bases identical to TRBD1. V gave up 8 bases and J gave up 0 bases; unmatched junction bases: 11. Germline V lookup: CDR1 SGHVS, CDR2 FNYEAQ. This CDR3 contains 16 residues. For the CDR3, the DNA is TGTGCCAGCGGTAACGGCAGGGGGCTCTCTAACTATGGCTACACCTTC. This sequence encodes CASGNGRGLSNYGYTF.

The chain uses TRBV2 and TRBJ2-7; D call uncertain. The CDR3 sequence is 12 residues long. CDR1 and CDR2 from the germline V gene are SNHLY and FYNNEI. V shed 2 bases and J shed 5 bases, with 7 bases lying between them. Written as DNA, the CDR3 is TGTGCCAGCAGTGAATTGAACCACGAGCAGTACGTC. This translates into CASSELNHEQYV.